The 12 T cell receptor beta chains in this list originate from one sample, sequenced in a study of T cells after posttransplantation cyclophosphamide. Here immunoSEQ multiplex PCR was the method, and the copy in TCRdb shows in-frame clones only, minus some. This sample has about 37,000 clones, each found more than once. The sequenced material came from PBMCs. The receptor set was obtained from a man aged 25-40 years in good health and a related stem cell transplant donor.

This clone was counted at least ten times. The V and J genes are TRBV13 and TRBJ2-7; the match to TRBD1 covers 12 bases. V shed 5 bases and J 5 bases; nucleotides not matched to a gene: 4. The CDR3 has 14 residues. Germline CDR1 PRHDT, CDR2 FYEKMQ (reference sequence). CDR3 amino acids: CASSGTGGRDEQYF. Written as DNA, the CDR3 is TGTGCCAGCAGCGGGACAGGGGGCAGGGACGAGCAGTACTTC.

This clone occurred many times. The J gene is TRBJ1-4, the V gene TRBV6-5; possibly TRBD1 for D (5 bases). The V end lost 6 bases, the J end lost 0 bases, and 11 bases lay between the germline ends. From germline, CDR1 is MNHEY and CDR2 SVGAGI. This CDR3 is built from 15 residues. The CDR3: CASRPGFSTNEKLFF. CDR3 in DNA: TGTGCCAGCAGGCCAGGGTTCTCAACTAATGAAAAACTGTTTTTT.

This clone has ten or more counts. The V and J genes are TRBV19 and TRBJ2-2; 12 positions match TRBD1. Germline values: CDR1 LNHDA, CDR2 SQIVND (reference sequence). The CDR3 runs to 16 residues. The J segment lost 4 bases and the V segment lost 7 bases, leaving 7 bases of the junction unmatched. CDR3 protein: CASTGDRGLGTGELFF. The CDR3 DNA reads TGTGCCAGTACCGGGGACAGGGGGCTCGGCACCGGGGAGCTGTTTTTT.

This clone was observed at least ten times. V and J are TRBV6-2 or TRBV6-3 and TRBJ1-1, with 10 bases fitting TRBD1. J gave up 4 bases and V 2 bases, and 4 bases lay outside the gene matches. Germline lookup yields CDR1 MNHEY and CDR2 SVGEGT. The CDR3 has 15 residues. The CDR3 coding sequence is TGTGCCAGCAGTTACGGGGACAGGGGAAGCACTGAAGCTTTCTTT. It translates to CASSYGDRGSTEAFF.

The gene calls are TRBV28 and TRBJ2-5; D might be TRBD2 (5 bases). CDR1 is MDHEN, CDR2 SYDVKM, per germline. V was clipped by 5 bases and J by 2 bases, with 9 bases between them. The CDR3 totals 13 residues. CDR3 bases: TGTGCCAGCAGTCAGACGGGGCAAGAGACCCAGTACTTC. It specifies CASSQTGQETQYF.

The chain combines TRBV4-3 with TRBJ1-2, with D perhaps TRBD1 (5 bases). The germline gives CDR1 LGHNA, CDR2 YSLEER. V was pared by 0 bases and J by 10 bases, with 15 bases between. This CDR3 has 14 residues. The CDR3 is CASSQDPQGWPYTF. CDR3 coding DNA: TGCGCCAGCAGCCAAGATCCGCAGGGATGGCCCTACACCTTC.

The table lists this clone with many counts. This sequence joins TRBV9 and TRBJ1-3; 7 bases align to TRBD1. This CDR3 contains 16 residues. V was clipped by 4 bases and J by 2 bases; unmatched bases: 9. Germline CDR1 is SGDLS and CDR2 is YYNGEE. The CDR3 DNA is TGTGCCAGCAGCCTGAGACAGGGAGAGGCTGGAAACACCATATATTTT. It yields the protein CASSLRQGEAGNTIYF.

This clone was seen at least ten times. The rearrangement uses TRBV10-3 and TRBJ1-1, with TRBD1 matching over 10 bases. CDR1 and CDR2 (germline): ENHRY, SYGVKD. The length of the CDR3 is 17 residues. Unmatched junction bases numbered 12, after V lost 5 bases and J lost 3 bases. CDR3 DNA sequence: TGTGCCATCAGTTCCAAACCGGGACAGGGGCCGGACACTGAAGCTTTCTTT. Encoded protein: CAISSKPGQGPDTEAFF.

This clone turned up a few times. This chain links TRBV5-1 with TRBJ2-3, with 7 bases matching TRBD2. V gave up 2 bases and J gave up 9 bases; unmatched junction bases: 15. CDR1 and CDR2 from the germline V gene are SGHRS and YFSETQ. The CDR3 contains 16 residues. The CDR3 reads CASSLSTMAGDKTQYF. The CDR3 DNA is TGCGCCAGCAGCTTATCGACTATGGCGGGGGATAAAACGCAGTATTTT.

This clone has a count of ten or more. The chain joins TRBV19 to TRBJ1-2; no clear D. Looked up from germline, CDR1 is LNHDA and CDR2 is SQIVND (reference sequence). This CDR3 has 13 amino acids. The V gene lost 7 bases and the J gene lost 5 bases, with 14 bases spanning the gap. The DNA of the CDR3 is TGTGCCAGTAAGGACTTAATTTCTTATGGCTACACCTTC. It codes for CASKDLISYGYTF.

Ten or more counts support this clone. The J gene is TRBJ1-4, the V gene TRBV4-1; D may be TRBD1 (6 bases). Germline lookup yields CDR1 MGHRA and CDR2 YSYEKL. This CDR3 spans 15 amino acids. Trimming stripped 0 bases from V and 7 bases from J, with 12 bases between. CDR3 DNA: TGCGCCAGCAGCCAAGAAACAGGGAGAGGTGAAAAACTGTTTTTT. Encoded protein: CASSQETGRGEKLFF.

This clone came up many times. V usage is TRBV11-2 and J usage is TRBJ2-7, with 15 bases that match TRBD2. The CDR3 is made up of 15 amino acids. Unmatched junction bases numbered 9, after V lost 4 bases and J lost 11 bases. Germline V gene data show CDR1 as SGHAT and CDR2 as FQNNGV. The CDR3 spells CASSSPRTSGREKYF. The CDR3 bases are TGTGCCAGCAGCTCCCCCCGGACTAGCGGGAGGGAGAAGTACTTC.